These 30 T cell receptor beta chains share one sample of origin, sequenced in a study of long-term antiretroviral therapy in people with HIV. The run of the v3.0 immunoSEQ assay was at survey level. The assay was immunoSEQ multiplex PCR, and TCRdb's table has in-frame clones only and misses some. The data contain some 2,500 clones, less than 85% of them seen just once; the ten biggest clones take up approximately 8.6%. The source material was unsorted PBMCs, sampled 0.4 years before starting antiretroviral therapy. These receptors all stem from a woman aged 40 to 50 with HIV.

The CDR3 protein is CASSEGQGEWETQYF. CDR3 DNA: TGTGCCAGCAGTGAAGGACAGGGAGAGTGGGAGACCCAGTACTTC. The chain links TRBV6-1 to TRBJ2-5; TRBD1 aligns across 7 bases. V trimming: 1 base; J trimming: 5 bases; junction bases outside the gene matches: 7. CDR1 and CDR2 (germline): MNHNS, SASEGT. This CDR3 region has 15 residues.

V gene TRBV5-1 combines with J gene TRBJ2-7; tentatively, D is TRBD1 or TRBD2 (5 bases each). V gave up 4 bases and J gave up 6 bases, with 11 bases separating them. Per the germline V gene, CDR1 is SGHRS and CDR2 is YFSETQ. The CDR3 has 12 residues. CDR3 protein: CASSPRGSEQYF. CDR3 coding DNA: TGCGCCAGCAGCCCGAGGGGATCCGAGCAGTACTTC.

The V gene is TRBV19, the J gene TRBJ2-2, with a tentative D call TRBD2 (5 bases). The V and J ends lost 11 bases and 0 bases respectively, with 10 bases between them. There are 13 residues in the CDR3. Germline V gives CDR1 LNHDA, CDR2 SQIVND (reference sequence). The CDR3 loop is CAGADANTGELFF. The CDR3 DNA sequence: TGTGCCGGAGCGGACGCGAACACCGGGGAGCTGTTTTTT.

In DNA form, the CDR3 reads TGCGCCAGCAGCTTGTTATCTAGCTCCTACAATGAGCAGTTCTTC. Amino acids: CASSLLSSSYNEQFF. This chain uses TRBV5-1 with TRBJ2-1; no clear D gene. This CDR3 comprises 15 residues. Germline CDR1 is SGHRS and CDR2 is YFSETQ. The germline V and J ends were trimmed by 1 base and 0 bases, with 8 bases remaining between them.

This clone came up a few times. This sequence joins TRBV4-1 and TRBJ2-1, with TRBD1 matching 7 bases. The germline gives CDR1 MGHRA, CDR2 YSYEKL. This CDR3 has 15 residues. The V gene end was trimmed by 0 bases and the J gene end by 4 bases; junction bases not matched to a gene: 3. CDR3 amino acids: CASSQEGQQYNEQFF. The CDR3 region has the DNA TGCGCCAGCAGCCAAGAGGGACAGCAGTACAATGAGCAGTTCTTC.

This clone turned up a few times. The chain combines TRBV7-9 with TRBJ2-7; tentative D call: TRBD1 (5 bases). Germline assignment: CDR1 SEHNR and CDR2 FQNEAQ (reference sequence). The CDR3 totals 13 residues. V dropped 3 bases and J dropped 0 bases, with 6 bases sitting between them. The CDR3 region is CASSFDSSYEQYF. In DNA, the CDR3 is TGTGCCAGCAGCTTCGACAGCTCCTACGAGCAGTACTTC. The entire variable domain, with the rest obtained from reference TRBV7-9 and TRBJ2-7, is as follows: DTGVSQNPRHKITKRGQNVTFRCDPISEHNRLYWYRQTLGQGPEFLTYFQNEAQLEKSRLLSDRFSAERPKGSFSTLEIQRTEQGDSAMYLCASSFDSSYEQYFGPGTRLTVT.

The chain links TRBV9 to TRBJ2-7, with D possibly TRBD2 on 5 matching bases. This CDR3 has 14 amino acids. V was shortened by 0 bases and J by 6 bases, with 13 bases between the two germline ends. Per germline, CDR1 SGDLS and CDR2 YYNGEE. The CDR3 is CASSVGGLSGEQYF. In DNA form, the CDR3 reads TGTGCCAGCAGCGTAGGAGGACTTTCGGGCGAGCAGTACTTC.

For the CDR3, the DNA is TGTGCCAGCAGCTTGGATGACACCGGGGAGCTGTTTTTT. As protein: CASSLDDTGELFF. The V gene is TRBV5-6, the J gene TRBJ2-2, with unresolved D. The CDR3 is made up of 13 amino acids. Germline loops: CDR1 SGHDT, CDR2 YYEEEE. With 0 bases removed from V and 3 bases from J, the gap between germline ends came to 3 bases.

This rearrangement joins TRBV4-2 to TRBJ2-7, with a possible D match to TRBD2 (6 bases). Trimming pared 3 bases from V and 4 bases from J, leaving 16 bases between. Germline V gene lookup returns CDR1 LGHNA and CDR2 YNFKEQ. The CDR3 is 15 amino acids. CDR3 region: CASSQIRDGRYEQYF. The DNA of the CDR3 is TGTGCCAGCAGCCAGATCCGGGACGGGAGATACGAGCAGTACTTC.

The gene calls are TRBV18 and TRBJ2-3, with D possibly TRBD2 on 5 matching bases. Between the trimmed V and J ends, which lost 0 bases and 0 bases, there was a span of 7 bases. Germline V gene data show CDR1 as KGHSH and CDR2 as LQKENI. There are 15 residues in the CDR3. CDR3 nucleotides: TGTGCCAGCTCACCACCGGTAGCGAGCACAGATACGCAGTATTTT. Encoded protein: CASSPPVASTDTQYF.

The rearrangement links TRBV7-8 to TRBJ2-3; D might be TRBD2 (5 bases). Germline loops: CDR1 SGHVS, CDR2 FQNEAQ. Trimming shortened V by 4 bases and J by 2 bases, and 13 bases separated the two germline ends. The CDR3 has 15 residues. DNA of the CDR3: TGTGCCAGCAGCTCAATAGCGACCCACACAGATACGCAGTATTTT. Protein product: CASSSIATHTDTQYF.

The chain links TRBV2 to TRBJ2-5, with a weak D call TRBD1 (6 bases). The CDR3 spans 13 residues. Germline V gene sequence: CDR1 SNHLY, CDR2 FYNNEI. Trimming cost V 6 bases and J 1 base, with 9 bases left between them. CDR3 sequence reads: CASSRDIQETQYF. In nucleotides, the CDR3 is TGTGCCAGCAGCAGGGACATCCAAGAGACCCAGTACTTC.

The V and J genes are TRBV5-1 and TRBJ2-1; maybe TRBD2 (6 bases). Germline V gives CDR1 SGHRS, CDR2 YFSETQ. V lost 2 bases and J 0 bases, leaving 9 bases between the germline ends. The CDR3 spans 15 residues. CDR3 sequence reads: CASSFYGGSYNEQFF. Here the CDR3 DNA reads TGCGCCAGCAGCTTCTACGGGGGCTCCTACAATGAGCAGTTCTTC.

This chain uses TRBV21-1 with TRBJ2-7; TRBD2, the D gene given by the table, was not confirmed from the DNA. TRBV21-1 is a listed pseudogene. This CDR3 has 15 residues. CDR3 in amino acids: CASSNPLAERYEQYF. CDR3 DNA sequence: TGTGCCAGCAGCAATCCATTAGCGGAGCGCTACGAGCAGTACTTC.

The gene calls are TRBV9 and TRBJ2-7; 7 bases are shared with TRBD2. Per germline, CDR1 SGDLS and CDR2 YYNGEE. The CDR3 spans 18 residues. V trimming: 0 bases; J trimming: 3 bases; junction bases outside the gene matches: 15. CDR3 coding DNA: TGTGCCAGCAGCGTAGACCCCCAGGCGGGAGAGGATTACTACGAGCAGTACTTC. Its protein is CASSVDPQAGEDYYEQYF.

CDR3 protein: CASNTGQGKTGELFF. The CDR3 region has the DNA TGCGCCAGCAACACGGGACAGGGGAAAACCGGGGAGCTGTTTTTT. The rearrangement joins TRBV5-1 to TRBJ2-2, with 10 positions matching TRBD1. The germline gives CDR1 SGHRS, CDR2 YFSETQ. The CDR3 has 15 residues. V shed 6 bases and J 5 bases; nucleotides not matched to a gene: 7.

The rearrangement links TRBV6-5 to TRBJ2-4; D perhaps matches TRBD2 (6 bases). This CDR3 spans 16 amino acids. From germline, CDR1 is MNHEY and CDR2 SVGAGI. The ends were cut back, 0 bases at V and 6 bases at J, with 15 bases in the middle. Here the CDR3 reads CASSYSLAGTGNIQYF. Written as DNA, the CDR3 is TGTGCCAGCAGTTACTCACTAGCCGGTACCGGAAACATTCAGTACTTC.

V is TRBV5-6 and J is TRBJ2-1, with D tentatively TRBD1 (6 bases). Germline CDR1 is SGHDT and CDR2 is YYEEEE. The V gene lost 4 bases and the J gene lost 1 base, with 15 bases spanning the gap. This CDR3 contains 16 residues. CDR3 amino acids: CASSLEGVKSYNEQFF. The CDR3 region has the DNA TGTGCCAGCAGCCTCGAGGGGGTAAAGTCCTACAATGAGCAGTTCTTC.

This chain joins TRBV6-5 and TRBJ2-7; perhaps TRBD2 as D (6 bases). Per the germline V gene, CDR1 is MNHEY and CDR2 is SVGAGI. The CDR3 length is 13 residues. V dropped 5 bases and J dropped 7 bases, with 15 bases sitting between them. This CDR3 is CASSPRTAGEQYF. The CDR3 region has the DNA TGTGCCAGCAGTCCCCGGACCGCGGGGGAGCAGTACTTC.

The chain uses TRBV6-6 and TRBJ1-1; TRBD1 might be the D (5 bases). V dropped 7 bases and J dropped 0 bases, with 9 bases sitting between them. CDR1 MNHNY and CDR2 SVGAGI come from the germline V gene (reference sequence). The CDR3 is made up of 13 amino acids. The CDR3 DNA sequence: TGTGCCAGCACTTTGACAGTGAACACTGAAGCTTTCTTT. This sequence encodes CASTLTVNTEAFF.

The chain uses TRBV30 and TRBJ1-1, with D tentatively TRBD1 (6 bases). Trimming left V 8 bases short and J 1 base short, with 8 bases between. The germline CDR1 and CDR2 sequences are GTSNPN and SVGIG (reference sequence). CDR3 length: 11 amino acids. The chain's CDR3 is CAGGANTEAFF. CDR3 DNA sequence: TGTGCCGGGGGGGCGAACACTGAAGCTTTCTTT.

The chain carries TRBV25-1 and TRBJ1-1; D perhaps matches TRBD1 (5 bases). Germline CDR1 reads MGHDK; CDR2 reads SYGVNS. This CDR3 region has 17 residues. Trimming left V 3 bases short and J 0 bases short, with 17 bases between. DNA of the CDR3: TGTGCCAGCAGTGATTCTGGGACTGGGTACATGAACACTGAAGCTTTCTTT. As protein: CASSDSGTGYMNTEAFF.

This chain connects TRBV4-2 to TRBJ2-3; 11 bases align to TRBD2. J lost 8 bases, V lost 0 bases, and 7 bases had no gene match. This CDR3 is 16 amino acids long. The germline V gene encodes CDR1 LGHNA and CDR2 YNFKEQ. The CDR3 DNA reads TGTGCCAGCAGCCAAGATATCCTAGCGGGAGGTACTACGCAGTATTTT. Its translation: CASSQDILAGGTTQYF.

This sequence joins TRBV6-5 and TRBJ1-1, with 10 bases matching TRBD1. This CDR3 has 14 residues. V was pared by 5 bases and J by 5 bases, with 5 bases of the junction left unmatched. Germline assignment: CDR1 MNHEY and CDR2 SVGAGI. Written as DNA, the CDR3 is TGTGCCAGCAGTCAGGGACAGGGGAGGACTGAAGCTTTCTTT. This gives the protein CASSQGQGRTEAFF.

This rearrangement joins TRBV19 to TRBJ2-7; perhaps TRBD1 as D (6 bases). Per germline, CDR1 LNHDA and CDR2 SQIVND (reference sequence). Trimming removed 2 bases from V and 3 bases from J, with 14 bases in between. The CDR3 totals 15 residues. CDR3 DNA sequence: TGTGCCAGTAGTATAATTCTAGGGGGTGGCTACGAGCAGTACTTC. Translation: CASSIILGGGYEQYF.

The J gene is TRBJ2-1, the V gene TRBV11-2, with D perhaps TRBD2 (6 bases). Germline loops: CDR1 SGHAT, CDR2 FQNNGV. The CDR3 spans 15 residues. Trimming cost V 1 base and J 3 bases, with 10 bases left between them. CDR3 protein: CASSLGEVGYNEQFF. The CDR3 DNA follows: TGTGCCAGCAGCTTAGGGGAGGTTGGCTACAATGAGCAGTTCTTC.

In this sample, this clone turned up a few times. V gene TRBV2 combines with J gene TRBJ1-5, with 11 bases that match TRBD1. CDR3 length: 13 residues. Per the germline V gene, CDR1 is SNHLY and CDR2 is FYNNEI. The ends lost 8 bases at V and 7 bases at J; junction bases unmatched: 4. The CDR3 protein is CASRDRGLQPQHF. The CDR3 nucleotides are TGTGCCAGCCGGGACAGGGGGTTGCAGCCCCAGCATTTT.

The chain couples TRBV14 to TRBJ2-1, with no clear D. The V and J ends lost 5 bases and 5 bases respectively, with 4 bases between them. Germline V CDR1 and CDR2: SGHDN, FVKESK. This CDR3 has 11 residues. CDR3 coding DNA: TGTGCCAGCAGCGTAGACAATGAGCAGTTCTTC. Encoded protein: CASSVDNEQFF.

V and J are TRBV6-6 and TRBJ2-7; 8 bases fit TRBD2. This CDR3 is 14 amino acids long. Germline CDR1 is MNHNY and CDR2 is SVGAGI (reference sequence). The trim removed 2 bases at V and 4 bases at J, leaving 4 bases unmatched. The CDR3 DNA reads as TGTGCCAGCAGTTACGGGACTAGAACATACGAGCAGTACTTC. Translation gives CASSYGTRTYEQYF.

V is TRBV7-2 and J is TRBJ1-3; 7 nucleotides align to TRBD1. The CDR3 extends over 17 amino acids. V lost 3 bases, J lost 0 bases, and 8 bases stayed unmatched. Germline CDR1 reads SGHTA; CDR2 reads FQGNSA. In DNA, the CDR3 is TGTGCCAGCAGCTTCGTCCCGACAGGGAGCTCTGGAAACACCATATATTTT. This sequence encodes CASSFVPTGSSGNTIYF.